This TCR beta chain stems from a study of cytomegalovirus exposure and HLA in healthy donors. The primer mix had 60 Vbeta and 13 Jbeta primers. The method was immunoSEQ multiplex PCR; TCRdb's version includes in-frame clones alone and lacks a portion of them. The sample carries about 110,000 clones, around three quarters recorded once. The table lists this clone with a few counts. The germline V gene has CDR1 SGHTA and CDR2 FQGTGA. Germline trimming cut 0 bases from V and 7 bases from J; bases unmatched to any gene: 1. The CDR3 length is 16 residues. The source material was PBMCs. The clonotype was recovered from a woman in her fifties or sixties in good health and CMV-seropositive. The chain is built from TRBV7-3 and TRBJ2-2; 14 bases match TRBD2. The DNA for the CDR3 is TGTGCCAGCAGCTTAACGACTAGCGGGGGGGTCGGGGAGCTGTTTTTT. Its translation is CASSLTTSGGVGELFF.